Sequencing of this T cell receptor (beta chain) was carried out in a study of CD8 T cells in Susac syndrome. V gave up 8 bases and J gave up 7 bases; unmatched junction bases: 14. This CDR3 contains 17 residues. Per the germline V gene, CDR1 is LGHNA and CDR2 is YSLEER. With random hexamers, reverse transcription was performed on about 0.5 to 1 ug of RNA. Across 54 Vbeta and 13 Jbeta, immunoSEQ multiplex PCR amplified TCR beta CDR3. One entry per CDR3 protein, called by TCRdb with MiXCR from the immunoSEQ multiplex PCR reads. Seen here are 65,000 to 95,000 distinct CDR3 sequences, about 93% observed once, and the top ten hold roughly 0.88%.

This receptor was taken from a human donor with Susac syndrome. The specimen was CD8+ T cells from PBMCs. J is TRBJ2-1 and V is TRBV4-3; 13 nucleotides align to TRBD2. DNA for the CDR3: TGCGCCAGCTCGACTAGCGGGAGGATGCTCGGTGTTAATGAGCAGTTCTTC. Its protein product is CASSTSGRMLGVNEQFF.